A selection of T cell receptor beta chains follows, all from one sample in a study of blood T cells in healthy people across ages. TCRdb ran MiXCR on the 5' RACE reads and lists one entry per CDR3 protein. The table records 550,000 to 650,000 distinct CDR3 sequences, approximately 30% of them present only once. Sample: blood. These receptors came from a woman of 80 years or more in good health. Each CDR3 is given with its conserved first and last residue. A D gene is named only where the DNA matches it firmly. Clone sizes are given selectively: once, few, many, or a class where the clone is expanded.

len: 14
j_gene: TRBJ2-5
d_gene: .
abundance: many
v_gene: TRBV6-6
CDR3nt: TGTGCCAGCAGTTACTCCTCGCGCCAAGAGACCCAGTACTTC
CDR3aa: CASSYSSRQETQYF

len: 16
j_gene: TRBJ1-5
d_gene: .
abundance: .
v_gene: TRBV20-1
CDR3nt: TGCAGTGCCCCTTATGGGAGGGGCGTCCAATATCAGCCCCAGCATTTT
CDR3aa: CSAPYGRGVQYQPQHF

len: 18
j_gene: TRBJ2-7
d_gene: .
abundance: many
v_gene: TRBV30
CDR3nt: TGTGCCTGGAGTCGGTTCTCCCAACGGTACGCCAACCACTACGAGCAGTACTTC
CDR3aa: CAWSRFSQRYANHYEQYF

len: 14
j_gene: TRBJ2-7
d_gene: .
abundance: .
v_gene: TRBV20-1
CDR3nt: TGCAGTGCTAGACTCCAGGGGTCCCCCTACGAGCAGTACTTC
CDR3aa: CSARLQGSPYEQYF

len: 13
j_gene: TRBJ2-7
d_gene: TRBD1
abundance: .
v_gene: TRBV5-1
CDR3nt: TGCGCCAGCGGCTTGGGGACAGGGGTCGAGCAGTACTTC
CDR3aa: CASGLGTGVEQYF

len: 14
j_gene: TRBJ2-3
d_gene: .
abundance: many
v_gene: TRBV29-1
CDR3nt: TGCAGCGTTGAAGGCCGGACAAGCACAGATACGCAGTATTTT
CDR3aa: CSVEGRTSTDTQYF

len: 17
j_gene: TRBJ2-5
d_gene: TRBD2
abundance: .
v_gene: TRBV11-2
CDR3nt: TGTGCCAGCAGCTTATCTTCCGGACTAGCGATGCGAGAGACCCAGTACTTC
CDR3aa: CASSLSSGLAMRETQYF

len: 15
j_gene: TRBJ2-3
d_gene: TRBD1
abundance: many
v_gene: TRBV20-1
CDR3nt: TGCAGCCTTCGACCGGGACAGGGGGCCGCAGATACGCAGTATTTT
CDR3aa: CSLRPGQGAADTQYF

len: 17
j_gene: TRBJ2-3
d_gene: TRBD2
abundance: many
v_gene: TRBV7-6
CDR3nt: TGTGCCAGCAGCTTAGCGGGGACTAGCGGGGTCACAGATACGCAGTATTTT
CDR3aa: CASSLAGTSGVTDTQYF

len: 17
j_gene: TRBJ2-5
d_gene: .
abundance: .
v_gene: TRBV6-1
CDR3nt: TGTACCAGCAGTGAAGTGTTCTCGGGGGCGGCCTACAATGAGCAGTACTTC
CDR3aa: CTSSEVFSGAAYNEQYF

len: 17
j_gene: TRBJ2-5
d_gene: TRBD2
abundance: few
v_gene: TRBV7-9
CDR3nt: TGTGCCAGCGGCTCCAGATTTAGGGCTAGCGGACAAGAGACCCAGTACTTC
CDR3aa: CASGSRFRASGQETQYF

len: 15
j_gene: TRBJ1-2
d_gene: TRBD1
abundance: many
v_gene: TRBV7-2
CDR3nt: TGTGCCAGCAGACTACAACAGGGGGGGACCTATGGCTACACCTTC
CDR3aa: CASRLQQGGTYGYTF

len: 11
j_gene: TRBJ2-3
d_gene: .
abundance: many
v_gene: TRBV20-1
CDR3nt: TGCAGTGTACTTTTCACAGATACGCAGTATTTT
CDR3aa: CSVLFTDTQYF

len: 15
j_gene: TRBJ2-7
d_gene: .
abundance: many
v_gene: TRBV7-6
CDR3nt: TGTGCCAGCAGCTTAGCGACCGGATCGGGGAACGAGCAGTACTTC
CDR3aa: CASSLATGSGNEQYF

len: 13
j_gene: TRBJ1-5
d_gene: .
abundance: many
v_gene: TRBV6-1
CDR3nt: TGTGCCAGCCTAGACAGCCAGAATCAGCCCCAGCATTTT
CDR3aa: CASLDSQNQPQHF

len: 16
j_gene: TRBJ2-6
d_gene: .
abundance: many
v_gene: TRBV5-6
CDR3nt: TGTGCCAGCAGCTTGGACCAGGGCTCTGGGGCCAACGTCCTGACTTTC
CDR3aa: CASSLDQGSGANVLTF

len: 13
j_gene: TRBJ2-5
d_gene: .
abundance: few
v_gene: TRBV20-1
CDR3nt: TGCAGTGCTAGAGATTCCCCAGACAATGAGCAGTACTTC
CDR3aa: CSARDSPDNEQYF

len: 12
j_gene: TRBJ1-2
d_gene: .
abundance: many
v_gene: TRBV15
CDR3nt: TGTGCCACCAGCAGAGAGGCAGGTCGCTGCACCTTC
CDR3aa: CATSREAGRCTF

len: 16
j_gene: TRBJ2-3
d_gene: .
abundance: .
v_gene: TRBV20-1
CDR3nt: TGCAGTGCTACCCTAATGCTAGCGAGGGGCACAGATACGCAGTATTTT
CDR3aa: CSATLMLARGTDTQYF

len: 15
j_gene: TRBJ1-2
d_gene: .
abundance: .
v_gene: TRBV2
CDR3nt: TGTGCCAGCCGGAGCCGGGACAACTTAAGGAATGGCTACACCTTC
CDR3aa: CASRSRDNLRNGYTF

len: 16
j_gene: TRBJ2-5
d_gene: TRBD2
abundance: many
v_gene: TRBV20-1
CDR3nt: TGCAGTGCTAGAGAAAGTTGGCGGGGGGTCGAAGAGACCCAGTACTTC
CDR3aa: CSARESWRGVEETQYF

len: 16
j_gene: TRBJ2-7
d_gene: TRBD2
abundance: many
v_gene: TRBV5-6
CDR3nt: TGTGCCAGCAGCCCGGGGGGTCCCAGCATTTCCTACGAGCAGTACTTC
CDR3aa: CASSPGGPSISYEQYF

len: 14
j_gene: TRBJ2-5
d_gene: TRBD2
abundance: few
v_gene: TRBV20-1
CDR3nt: TGCAGTGCTGGCGGGGGGGCGTCATACAATGAGCAGTACTTC
CDR3aa: CSAGGGASYNEQYF

len: 12
j_gene: TRBJ1-2
d_gene: .
abundance: .
v_gene: TRBV20-1
CDR3nt: TGCAGTGCTAGAGAGGGCATCGAAGGCTACACCTTC
CDR3aa: CSAREGIEGYTF

len: 15
j_gene: TRBJ1-6
d_gene: .
abundance: many
v_gene: TRBV20-1
CDR3nt: TGCAGTGCTATTCTCCGGAGCTCCTATAATTCACCCCTCCACTTT
CDR3aa: CSAILRSSYNSPLHF

len: 14
j_gene: TRBJ1-1
d_gene: .
abundance: many
v_gene: TRBV7-9
CDR3nt: TGTGCCAGCACCGAGAGGGGGATGAACACTGAAGCTTTCTTT
CDR3aa: CASTERGMNTEAFF

len: 16
j_gene: TRBJ2-5
d_gene: .
abundance: many
v_gene: TRBV5-1
CDR3nt: TGCGCCAGCAGCTTGGCGGGCGGTCAGTTCGTAGAGACCCAGTACTTC
CDR3aa: CASSLAGGQFVETQYF

len: 15
j_gene: TRBJ1-2
d_gene: .
abundance: .
v_gene: TRBV7-8
CDR3nt: TGTGCCAGCAGCTCTCGGGTCGCGGGAGACTATGGCTACACCTTC
CDR3aa: CASSSRVAGDYGYTF

len: 16
j_gene: TRBJ2-1
d_gene: TRBD2
abundance: .
v_gene: TRBV5-4
CDR3nt: TGTGCCAGCAGCAGCGGGGGGCGAGGCACCTACAATGAGCAGTTCTTC
CDR3aa: CASSSGGRGTYNEQFF

len: 13
j_gene: TRBJ2-5
d_gene: .
abundance: .
v_gene: TRBV7-2
CDR3nt: TGTGCCAGCAGCTCTAGGTCCCAAGAGACCCAGTACTTC
CDR3aa: CASSSRSQETQYF

len: 14
j_gene: TRBJ2-3
d_gene: .
abundance: .
v_gene: TRBV7-3
CDR3nt: TGTGCCAGCAGCCCCGACAGGGAGGCAGATACGCAGTATTTT
CDR3aa: CASSPDREADTQYF

len: 17
j_gene: TRBJ2-5
d_gene: .
abundance: many
v_gene: TRBV9
CDR3nt: TGTGCCAGCAGCGCCCCGGATGGGACCCAGTACCAAGAGACCCAGTACTTC
CDR3aa: CASSAPDGTQYQETQYF

len: 14
j_gene: TRBJ1-1
d_gene: TRBD1
abundance: few
v_gene: TRBV4-2
CDR3nt: TGTGCCAGCAGCCAAGAACAGGGGGTCACTGAAGCTTTCTTT
CDR3aa: CASSQEQGVTEAFF

len: 14
j_gene: TRBJ1-5
d_gene: TRBD1
abundance: many
v_gene: TRBV6-1
CDR3nt: TGTGCCAGCGGAAAACAGGGGGCAACTCAGCCCCAGCATTTT
CDR3aa: CASGKQGATQPQHF

len: 15
j_gene: TRBJ2-1
d_gene: TRBD2
abundance: many
v_gene: TRBV7-8
CDR3nt: TGTGCCAGCAGCTTACTAGCGGGGGGGCCCAATGAGCAGTTCTTC
CDR3aa: CASSLLAGGPNEQFF

len: 13
j_gene: TRBJ2-1
d_gene: TRBD1
abundance: many
v_gene: TRBV12-3/TRBV12-4
CDR3nt: TGTGCCAGCAGTTTTGGACAGGGTCCAGGGGAGTTCTTC
CDR3aa: CASSFGQGPGEFF

len: 15
j_gene: TRBJ1-5
d_gene: .
abundance: few
v_gene: TRBV3-1
CDR3nt: TGTGCCAGCAGCCCGACTTTTAATAGCAATCAGCCCCAGCATTTT
CDR3aa: CASSPTFNSNQPQHF

len: 13
j_gene: TRBJ2-1
d_gene: TRBD1
abundance: many
v_gene: TRBV20-1
CDR3nt: TGCAGTGCTTCCCGGACAGGGGTGAATGAGCAGTTCTTC
CDR3aa: CSASRTGVNEQFF

len: 13
j_gene: TRBJ1-3
d_gene: TRBD1
abundance: few
v_gene: TRBV12-3/TRBV12-4
CDR3nt: TGTGCCGTCCACAGGGGCTCTGGAAACACCATATATTTT
CDR3aa: CAVHRGSGNTIYF

len: 14
j_gene: TRBJ2-1
d_gene: TRBD1
abundance: many
v_gene: TRBV20-1
CDR3nt: TGCAGTGCTAGCTGGACAGGGAATTACAATGAGCAGTTCTTC
CDR3aa: CSASWTGNYNEQFF

len: 17
j_gene: TRBJ2-1
d_gene: TRBD1
abundance: many
v_gene: TRBV9
CDR3nt: TGTGCCAGCAGCGTAGCCGGATCCCACAGGGGCTACAATGAGCAGTTCTTC
CDR3aa: CASSVAGSHRGYNEQFF

len: 12
j_gene: TRBJ2-7
d_gene: .
abundance: many
v_gene: TRBV7-2
CDR3nt: TGTGCCAGCACCCGTGGGGACTACGAGCAGTACTTC
CDR3aa: CASTRGDYEQYF

len: 16
j_gene: TRBJ2-7
d_gene: .
abundance: .
v_gene: TRBV7-2
CDR3nt: TGTGCCAGCAGCTTAGCCTTGCGGATATCAGGGCACGAGCAGTACTTC
CDR3aa: CASSLALRISGHEQYF

len: 12
j_gene: TRBJ2-5
d_gene: TRBD2
abundance: .
v_gene: TRBV30
CDR3nt: TGTGCCTGGGGCGGGGGGCGGGAGACCCAGTACTTC
CDR3aa: CAWGGGRETQYF

len: 12
j_gene: TRBJ1-2
d_gene: .
abundance: many
v_gene: TRBV2
CDR3nt: TGTGCCAGCAGTGGGACCTTCTATGGCTACACCTTC
CDR3aa: CASSGTFYGYTF

len: 12
j_gene: TRBJ1-1
d_gene: .
abundance: .
v_gene: TRBV28
CDR3nt: TGTGCCGGGGCCGGGTTGGGGGAAAGAGCTTTCTTT
CDR3aa: CAGAGLGERAFF

len: 16
j_gene: TRBJ2-5
d_gene: TRBD1
abundance: many
v_gene: TRBV4-2
CDR3nt: TGTGCCAGCAGCCAGGGGATTGGACAGGGGCAAGAGACCCAGTACTTC
CDR3aa: CASSQGIGQGQETQYF

len: 17
j_gene: TRBJ2-5
d_gene: TRBD2
abundance: .
v_gene: TRBV6-2/TRBV6-3
CDR3nt: TGTGCCGGCAGACGCGCCGAGACTAGCGGGAGTTGGAATGAGCAGTACTTC
CDR3aa: CAGRRAETSGSWNEQYF

len: 13
j_gene: TRBJ2-6
d_gene: .
abundance: many
v_gene: TRBV2
CDR3nt: TGTGCCAGAGCAGACTCTGGGGCCAACGTCCTGACTTTC
CDR3aa: CARADSGANVLTF

len: 19
j_gene: TRBJ1-1
d_gene: TRBD1
abundance: .
v_gene: TRBV6-1
CDR3nt: TGTGCCAGCAGTGTTACCATAATGCAGGGGGTGTGGATGAACACTGAAGCTTTCTTT
CDR3aa: CASSVTIMQGVWMNTEAFF